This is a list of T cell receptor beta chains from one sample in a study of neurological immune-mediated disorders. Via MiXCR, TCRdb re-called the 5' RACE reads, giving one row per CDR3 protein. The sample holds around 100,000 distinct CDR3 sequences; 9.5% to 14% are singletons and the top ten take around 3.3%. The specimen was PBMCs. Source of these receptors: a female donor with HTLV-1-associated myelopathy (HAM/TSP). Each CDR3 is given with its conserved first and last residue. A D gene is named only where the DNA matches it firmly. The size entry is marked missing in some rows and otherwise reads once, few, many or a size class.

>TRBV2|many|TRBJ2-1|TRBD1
TGTGCCAGGGTTTCAGGGGGATCTTACAATGAGCAGTTCTTC
CARVSGGSYNEQFF
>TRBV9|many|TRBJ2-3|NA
TGTGCCAGCAGCGTAGCCCACTCTAGCACAGATACGCAGTATTTT
CASSVAHSSTDTQYF
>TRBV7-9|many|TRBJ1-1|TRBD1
TGTGCCAGCAGCCCCGGGACAGACACTGAAGCTTTCTTT
CASSPGTDTEAFF
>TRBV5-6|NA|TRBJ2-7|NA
TGTGCCAGCAGCCCCCTGGCTAAGGGAAGAATGAACGAGCAGTACTTC
CASSPLAKGRMNEQYF
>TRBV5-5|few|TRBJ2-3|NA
TGTGCCAGCAGCCCTAGGCTATCGGGGGTGGGAGATACGCAGTATTTT
CASSPRLSGVGDTQYF
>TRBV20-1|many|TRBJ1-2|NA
TGCAGTGCTAGGACCCTCCTCTATGGCTACACCTTC
CSARTLLYGYTF
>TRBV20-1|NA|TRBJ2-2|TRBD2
TGCAGTGCTAGAGATCAACTAGCGGGGGCGGACGGGGAGCTGTTTTTT
CSARDQLAGADGELFF
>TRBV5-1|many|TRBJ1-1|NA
TGCGCCAGCAGCGAACGGGGGTACACTGAAGCTTTCTTT
CASSERGYTEAFF
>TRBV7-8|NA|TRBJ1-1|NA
TGTGCCAGCAGCATAGGGATTCCGGGTGCAGGAAACACTGAAGCTTTCTTT
CASSIGIPGAGNTEAFF
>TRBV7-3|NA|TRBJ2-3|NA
TGTGCCAGCAGCCCAGACCGGGCCAGGGGCACAGATACGCAGTATTTT
CASSPDRARGTDTQYF
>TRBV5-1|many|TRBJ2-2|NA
TGCGCCAGCAGCTTTAACACCGGGGAGCTGTTTTTT
CASSFNTGELFF
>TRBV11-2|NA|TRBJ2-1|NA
TGTGCCAGCAGCCCGTCACAACTTGGGACCAGACACAATGAGCAGTTCTTC
CASSPSQLGTRHNEQFF
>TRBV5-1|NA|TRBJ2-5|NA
TGCGCCAGCAGTTGGAAGGGGGATGAGGAGACCCAGTACTTC
CASSWKGDEETQYF
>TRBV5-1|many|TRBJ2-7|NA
TGCGCCAGCAACCGGGACACAAGCTCCTACGAGCAGTACTTC
CASNRDTSSYEQYF
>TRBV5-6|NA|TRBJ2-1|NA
TGTGCCAGCAGCTGGTCCGCTGGCTCCTACAATGAGCAGTTCTTC
CASSWSAGSYNEQFF
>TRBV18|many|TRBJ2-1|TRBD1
TGTGCCAGCTCACCACGGAGGACAGGGGGCCGGGAGCAGTTCTTC
CASSPRRTGGREQFF
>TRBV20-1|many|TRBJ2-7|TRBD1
TGCAGTGCTACGGACAGGGGCGCTTCCTACGAGCAGTACTTC
CSATDRGASYEQYF
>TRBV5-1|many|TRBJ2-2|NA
TGCGCCAGCAGCTTGGAGAGGCCCGGGGAGCTGTTTTTT
CASSLERPGELFF
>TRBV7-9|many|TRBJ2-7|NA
TGTGCCAGCAGCTTAGTCATGGGGGACCACGAGCAGTACTTC
CASSLVMGDHEQYF
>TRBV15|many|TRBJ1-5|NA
TGTGCTACCAGCAGTGGGGGGTCGTACAGCAATCAGCCCCAGCATTTT
CATSSGGSYSNQPQHF
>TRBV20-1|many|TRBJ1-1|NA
TGCAGTGCCAAGCTGGGGCGCACTGAAGCTTTCTTT
CSAKLGRTEAFF
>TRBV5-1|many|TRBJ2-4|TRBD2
TGCGCCAGCAGCCCAGGACTAGCGGGGGCAAAAAACATTCAGTACTTC
CASSPGLAGAKNIQYF